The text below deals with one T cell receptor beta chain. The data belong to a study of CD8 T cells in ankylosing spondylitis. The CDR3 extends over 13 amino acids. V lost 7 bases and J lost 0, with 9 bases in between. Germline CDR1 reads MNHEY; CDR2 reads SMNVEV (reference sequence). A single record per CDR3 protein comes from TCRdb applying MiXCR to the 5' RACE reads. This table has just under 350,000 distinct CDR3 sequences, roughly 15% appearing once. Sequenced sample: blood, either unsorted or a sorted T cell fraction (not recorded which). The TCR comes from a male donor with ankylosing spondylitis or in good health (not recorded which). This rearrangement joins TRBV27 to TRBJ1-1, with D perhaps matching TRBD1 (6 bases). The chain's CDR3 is CASKGGLNTEAFF. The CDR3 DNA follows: TGTGCCAGCAAGGGGGGCCTGAACACTGAAGCTTTCTTT.